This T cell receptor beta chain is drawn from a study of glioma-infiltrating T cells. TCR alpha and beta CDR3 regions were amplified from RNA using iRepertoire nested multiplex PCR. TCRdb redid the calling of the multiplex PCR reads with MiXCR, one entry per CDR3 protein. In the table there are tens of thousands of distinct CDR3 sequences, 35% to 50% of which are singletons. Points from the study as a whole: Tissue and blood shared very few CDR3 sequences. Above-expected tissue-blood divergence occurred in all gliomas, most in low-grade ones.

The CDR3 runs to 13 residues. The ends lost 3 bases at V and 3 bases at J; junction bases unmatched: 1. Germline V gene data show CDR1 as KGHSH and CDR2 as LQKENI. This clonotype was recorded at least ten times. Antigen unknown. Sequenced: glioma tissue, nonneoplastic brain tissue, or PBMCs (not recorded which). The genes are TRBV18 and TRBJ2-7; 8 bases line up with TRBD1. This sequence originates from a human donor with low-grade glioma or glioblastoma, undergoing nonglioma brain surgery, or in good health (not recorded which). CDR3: CASSPGQVYEQYF. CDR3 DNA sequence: TGTGCCAGCTCACCGGGACAGGTCTACGAGCAGTACTTC.